This TCR beta chain was retrieved from a study of blood T cells in healthy people across ages. Broader study findings: As age increased, TCR beta diversity per million T cells fell in a roughly linear fashion.

Trimming cost V 4 bases and J 15 bases; bases outside gene matches: 16. Germline V gene data show CDR1 as SEHNR and CDR2 as FQNEAQ (reference sequence). This CDR3 region has 15 residues. Russia was home to the donors, healthy Caucasian individuals aged about 6 to 100. The draw of peripheral blood yielded ten milliliters from each donor. Then a second PCR, running roughly 7 to 11 cycles, was carried out with a sample-barcoded 5' primer and a J-beta primer mix. TCRdb fed the 5' RACE reads into MiXCR, producing one record per CDR3 protein. Of roughly 800,000 distinct CDR3 sequences listed, nearly 60% are singletons. On this clonotype: Antigen unknown.

This TCR derives from a man aged 30 to 45 in good health. Sequenced input: blood. The chain employs TRBV7-9 and TRBJ2-1; 9 bases agree with TRBD1. This CDR3 is CASSSLFLGTGNLFF. CDR3 in DNA: TGTGCCAGCAGCTCCTTGTTTTTGGGGACAGGGAATTTGTTCTTC.